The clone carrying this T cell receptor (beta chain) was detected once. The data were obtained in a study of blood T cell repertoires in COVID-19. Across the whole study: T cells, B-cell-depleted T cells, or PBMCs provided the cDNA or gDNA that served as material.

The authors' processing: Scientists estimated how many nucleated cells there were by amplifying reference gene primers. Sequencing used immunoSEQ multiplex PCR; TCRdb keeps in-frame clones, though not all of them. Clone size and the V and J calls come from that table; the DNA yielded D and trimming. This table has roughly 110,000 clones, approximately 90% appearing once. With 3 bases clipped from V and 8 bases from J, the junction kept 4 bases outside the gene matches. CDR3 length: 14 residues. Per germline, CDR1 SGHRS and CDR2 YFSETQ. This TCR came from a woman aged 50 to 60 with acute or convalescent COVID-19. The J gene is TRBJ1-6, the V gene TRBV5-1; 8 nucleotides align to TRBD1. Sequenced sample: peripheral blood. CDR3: CASSSDRGDSPLHF. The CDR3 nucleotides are TGCGCCAGCAGCTCTGACAGGGGTGATTCACCCCTCCACTTT.